Listed below are T cell receptor beta chains from one sample, sequenced in a study of patients and donors after allogeneic stem cell transplantation. Each CDR3 protein is one row after TCRdb ran MiXCR on the RT-PCR reads. The table lists approximately 200,000 distinct CDR3 sequences, around two fifths of them singletons. Sequencing used blood, either unsorted or a sorted T cell fraction (not recorded which). The receptors were gathered from a human donor who was either an allogeneic HSCT recipient or a stem cell or donor lymphocyte infusion donor (not recorded which). It is not recorded whose cells these are; they may come from a transplant donor. CDR3s include the opening cysteine and the closing phenylalanine or tryptophan. A D gene is named only where the DNA matches it firmly. Part of the rows lack a size; the others show once, few, many or a class for expanded clones.

j_gene,d_gene,abundance,v_gene,CDR3aa,CDR3nt
TRBJ2-1,.,.,TRBV15,CATSHDDEQFF,TGTGCCACCAGCCATGACGATGAGCAGTTCTTC
TRBJ1-2,TRBD1,.,TRBV27,CASSPRQGSPYGYTF,TGTGCCAGCAGTCCAAGACAGGGGAGCCCCTATGGCTACACCTTC
TRBJ1-4,TRBD1,.,TRBV20-1,CSASHRGSEKLFF,TGCAGTGCTAGTCACAGGGGTAGTGAAAAACTGTTTTTT
TRBJ2-1,.,.,TRBV5-5,CASSLLVRGVNEQFF,TGTGCCAGCAGCTTGCTGGTACGGGGAGTGAATGAGCAGTTCTTC
TRBJ1-1,.,many,TRBV4-2,CASSQDRVYSEAFF,TGTGCCAGCAGCCAAGATAGGGTGTATAGTGAAGCTTTCTTT
TRBJ1-2,TRBD1,.,TRBV7-2,CASSPGGGYGGYTF,TGTGCCAGCAGCCCCGGAGGGGGCTATGGTGGCTACACCTTC
TRBJ2-5,TRBD2,.,TRBV4-3,CASSQVGGGFGETQYF,TGCGCCAGCAGCCAAGTCGGCGGGGGGTTCGGTGAGACCCAGTACTTC
TRBJ2-3,TRBD2,.,TRBV10-3,CAISESGLGGGPVSDTQYF,TGTGCCATCAGTGAGTCTGGATTAGGCGGGGGGCCGGTTTCAGATACGCAGTATTTT
TRBJ1-4,.,.,TRBV23-1,CASSQGQRGEKLFF,TGCGCCAGCAGTCAAGGGCAACGGGGAGAAAAACTGTTTTTT
TRBJ2-3,.,.,TRBV24-1,CATSDGASTDTQYF,TGTGCCACCAGTGATGGAGCGAGCACAGATACGCAGTATTTT
TRBJ1-5,.,many,TRBV27,CASSITGLGNQPQHF,TGTGCCAGCAGTATTACAGGGTTGGGCAATCAGCCCCAGCATTTT
TRBJ1-1,.,.,TRBV7-9,CASSLGVSDFMNTEAFF,TGTGCCAGCAGCTTAGGAGTCTCGGATTTTATGAACACTGAAGCTTTCTTT
TRBJ2-7,.,.,TRBV20-1,CSATAGVDPYEQYF,TGCAGTGCTACAGCCGGGGTTGATCCCTACGAGCAGTACTTC
TRBJ1-6,.,few,TRBV6-5,CASSSQENSPLHF,TGTGCCAGCAGTTCTCAGGAGAATTCACCCCTCCACTTT
TRBJ1-2,.,few,TRBV20-1,CSVSIPGRPNYGYTF,TGCAGTGTTAGCATTCCGGGACGACCTAACTATGGCTACACCTTC
TRBJ1-2,TRBD1,few,TRBV5-5,CASSLGTGSGYTF,TGTGCCAGCAGCTTGGGGACAGGAAGCGGCTACACCTTC
TRBJ1-5,.,many,TRBV12-3/TRBV12-4,CASSLSAGYNQPQHF,TGTGCCAGCAGTTTAAGTGCCGGTTACAATCAGCCCCAGCATTTT
TRBJ1-5,.,.,TRBV12-3/TRBV12-4,CASSFGYQPQHF,TGTGCCAGCAGTTTTGGGTATCAGCCCCAGCATTTT
TRBJ2-3,.,once,TRBV28,CASSEDLRDTQYF,TGTGCCAGCAGTGAGGACCTGCGGGATACGCAGTATTTT
TRBJ2-7,.,few,TRBV15,CATSSEVGEQYF,TGTGCCACCAGCAGCGAGGTGGGCGAGCAGTACTTC
TRBJ1-3,.,few,TRBV9,CASSVGVSGNTIYF,TGTGCCAGCAGCGTAGGGGTCTCTGGAAACACCATATATTTT
TRBJ1-2,.,.,TRBV11-2,CASSLEFGYYGYTF,TGTGCCAGCAGCTTAGAGTTCGGGTACTATGGCTACACCTTC
TRBJ1-1,.,.,TRBV6-6,CASNRNTEAFF,TGTGCCAGCAATCGAAACACTGAAGCTTTCTTT
TRBJ1-1,.,.,TRBV7-2,CASSSRGYNTEAFF,TGTGCCAGCAGCTCCCGCGGATATAACACTGAAGCTTTCTTT
TRBJ2-2,.,.,TRBV5-6,CASSLDVTGELFF,TGTGCCAGCAGCTTGGATGTCACCGGGGAGCTGTTTTTT
TRBJ1-3,.,.,TRBV27,CASSLTEGTSGNTIYF,TGTGCCAGCAGTTTAACGGAGGGTACCTCTGGAAACACCATATATTTT
TRBJ1-1,.,.,TRBV30,CAWYGTENTEAFF,TGTGCCTGGTATGGGACGGAGAACACTGAAGCTTTCTTT
TRBJ1-4,.,.,TRBV29-1,CSVEDRGLGEKLFF,TGCAGCGTTGAAGATCGGGGGCTTGGTGAAAAACTGTTTTTT
TRBJ1-1,.,.,TRBV7-9,CASSPLDRNTEAFF,TGTGCCAGCAGCCCATTGGACAGGAACACTGAAGCTTTCTTT
TRBJ2-6,.,once,TRBV20-1,CSAGHSGANVLTF,TGCAGTGCTGGGCACTCTGGGGCCAACGTCCTGACTTTC
TRBJ1-2,TRBD1,few,TRBV20-1,CSARDSRGQRHGYTF,TGCAGTGCTAGAGATTCGAGGGGACAGCGCCATGGCTACACCTTC
TRBJ2-3,TRBD1,.,TRBV13,CASSLRGGGDTQYF,TGTGCCAGCAGCTTACGAGGGGGCGGGGATACGCAGTATTTT
TRBJ1-1,.,few,TRBV14,CASSISRVGTEAFF,TGTGCCAGCAGTATCAGTCGGGTCGGGACTGAAGCTTTCTTT
TRBJ2-1,.,.,TRBV6-2/TRBV6-3,CASTQAGYNEQFF,TGTGCCAGCACCCAGGCGGGTTACAATGAGCAGTTCTTC
TRBJ2-2,.,.,TRBV7-3,CASSLTLKGTGELFF,TGTGCCAGCAGCTTAACGCTGAAAGGCACCGGGGAGCTGTTTTTT
TRBJ2-7,TRBD1,.,TRBV27,CASSLLGTGEYEQYF,TGTGCCAGCAGTTTACTCGGGACAGGGGAATACGAGCAGTACTTC
TRBJ2-7,.,.,TRBV5-1,CASSRGGFYEQYF,TGCGCCAGCTCTCGAGGGGGGTTCTACGAGCAGTACTTC
TRBJ2-1,.,.,TRBV7-2,CASSLEWGVQFF,TGTGCCAGCAGCTTAGAGTGGGGGGTACAGTTCTTC
TRBJ1-1,TRBD1,.,TRBV12-3/TRBV12-4,CASIQTGGTEAFF,TGTGCCAGCATACAGACAGGGGGCACTGAAGCTTTCTTT
TRBJ2-7,TRBD1,.,TRBV5-6,CASSLALGTGTYEQYF,TGTGCCAGCAGCTTGGCCCTAGGGACAGGAACCTACGAGCAGTACTTC
TRBJ1-1,TRBD1,few,TRBV29-1,CSTRDSLNTEAFF,TGCAGCACTCGGGACAGCTTGAACACTGAAGCTTTCTTT
TRBJ1-6,.,.,TRBV28,CASKTRGSPLHF,TGTGCCAGCAAAACAAGAGGTTCACCCCTCCACTTT
TRBJ2-1,.,.,TRBV15,CATSKADNQFF,TGTGCCACCAGCAAAGCTGATAATCAGTTCTTC
TRBJ1-2,.,few,TRBV28,CASSFYLGGYTF,TGTGCCAGCAGTTTTTACCTCGGTGGCTACACCTTC
TRBJ2-1,TRBD2,.,TRBV5-6,CASSHSGLAGLNEQFF,TGTGCCAGCAGCCACTCGGGACTAGCGGGATTAAATGAGCAGTTCTTC
TRBJ1-1,.,.,TRBV7-2,CASSFQGYNTEAFF,TGTGCCAGCAGCTTCCAGGGATATAACACTGAAGCTTTCTTT
TRBJ1-5,TRBD1,.,TRBV20-1,CSASRQGIYSNQPQHF,TGCAGTGCTAGTAGACAGGGCATTTATAGCAATCAGCCCCAGCATTTT
TRBJ1-5,.,.,TRBV4-2,CASSQEGRGNQPQHF,TGTGCCAGCAGCCAAGAGGGCAGGGGTAATCAGCCCCAGCATTTT
TRBJ1-2,.,few,TRBV7-9,CASSLAGENYGYTF,TGTGCCAGCAGCTTAGCCGGGGAGAACTATGGCTACACCTTC
TRBJ2-7,.,.,TRBV10-3,CAISVGSYEQYF,TGTGCCATCAGTGTCGGGTCATACGAGCAGTACTTC
TRBJ1-1,.,.,TRBV29-1,CSVDGGALNTEAFF,TGCAGCGTTGATGGGGGGGCATTGAACACTGAAGCTTTCTTT